Included here is one T cell receptor (beta chain) sequence, with context. This clone is identified as medium-sized (0.01 to 0.1%). Its recognized antigen is unknown. No base-level quality is on record; no much larger clone is a single base apart. The immunoSEQ Assay, a bias-controlled multiplex PCR, was used to amplify TCRbeta CDR3 regions from genomic DNA. In the source study's methods: Nucleated cell counts per sample were estimated from amplification of reference gene primers within the assay. To quantify the absolute abundance of each unique TCRbeta CDR3 rearrangement, sequence reads were collapsed and filtered. For each sample, productive Simpson clonality was calculated by taking the square root of Simpson's diversity index across productive rearrangements. In TCRdb, the immuneACCESS table is reduced to in-frame sequences with V and J assigned. These tables do not hold every clone; where another copy was compared, an unresolved V gene accounts for under half, and the others remain unexplained. D and trimming were read from the DNA, whereas the V and J calls and clone size are those reported in that table. The table for this sample lists fewer than 30,000 clones; 72% of them were counted only once. Roughly 21% of the sample is held by the ten biggest clonotypes.

The collaborating institutions used their own protocols to collect whole blood in K2EDTA tubes. For TCRbeta analysis, collaborator samples were shipped as frozen whole blood, as isolated PBMCs, or as DNA extracted from either sample type. This entry is derived from a study of blood T cell repertoires in COVID-19 (dated by TCRdb to 2018 to 2021). In the study overall: Collaborator samples came from the United States, Italy and Spain and covered acute and convalescent phases of COVID-19. The material from the prospective study consisted of cDNA or gDNA derived from T cells, B-cell-depleted T cells, or PBMCs. Subjects who had been exposed to COVID-19, were actively infected with it, or had recovered from it provided the deeply sampled blood TCRbeta repertoires that made up the dataset. A freely available public database, intended as a resource for researchers studying the immune response to SARS-CoV-2, is where the repertoires were released. The samples were drawn from the first 160 participants of the ongoing ImmuneRACE study and from over a thousand subjects provided by 6 global collaborators. A de-identified subject ID, COVID-19 status, age in years and sex were almost always included in the sample metadata. Where available, HLA class I and class II types were obtained from metadata supplied by the sample provider rather than from assay-based typing.

Points the paper makes about the study in general: How much clinical and demographic metadata was included differed by source and by participant, and the metadata was provided uncurated.

The germline V gene encodes CDR1 MRHNA and CDR2 SNTAGT. Deletion took 3 bases off V and 7 bases off J, with a span of 12 bases between the germline ends. The CDR3, cysteine through phenylalanine, is 14 amino acids long. Only CDR3 DNA remains: 42 bases, in frame from the first base. This TCR derives from a boy between 2 and 10 years old with active or convalescent COVID-19. Sequencing was performed on peripheral blood. The V and J segments used are TRBV6-4 and TRBJ2-2; TRBD2 is a weak D gene call, 5 bases matching. CDR3 region: CASSDSVAGGELFF. The nucleotide sequence reads TGTGCCAGCAGTGATTCCGTGGCGGGCGGGGAGCTGTTTTTT.